This record looks at one T cell receptor (beta chain) sequence and its context. This sample is drawn from a study of blood T cell repertoires in COVID-19. Overall study: The United States, Italy and Spain provided the acute and convalescent COVID-19 samples. PBMCs, B-cell-depleted T cells, or T cells were the source of the cDNA or gDNA that made up the material.

Original handling: Amplification with reference gene primers provided the estimates of nucleated cell counts. Profiling relied on immunoSEQ multiplex PCR, and the TCRdb table lists in-frame clones only, not all of them. V, J and clone size were drawn from that table, and D and trimming were deduced from the DNA. The table includes about 160,000 clones, around 85% detected once. The V gene's germline CDR1 is SEHNR and CDR2 FQNEAQ (reference sequence). V shed 5 bases and J 5 bases; nucleotides not matched to a gene: 9. This CDR3 region has 15 residues. The sequence derives from a human donor with acute or convalescent COVID-19. The donor label of this sample is uncertain. V and J are TRBV7-9 and TRBJ1-2; 9 nucleotides match TRBD1. The sequencing sample was made of peripheral blood. Written as DNA, the CDR3 is TGTGCCAGCAGCGGACAGGGGACCCGGAGGTATGGCTACACCTTC. Amino acid sequence: CASSGQGTRRYGYTF.